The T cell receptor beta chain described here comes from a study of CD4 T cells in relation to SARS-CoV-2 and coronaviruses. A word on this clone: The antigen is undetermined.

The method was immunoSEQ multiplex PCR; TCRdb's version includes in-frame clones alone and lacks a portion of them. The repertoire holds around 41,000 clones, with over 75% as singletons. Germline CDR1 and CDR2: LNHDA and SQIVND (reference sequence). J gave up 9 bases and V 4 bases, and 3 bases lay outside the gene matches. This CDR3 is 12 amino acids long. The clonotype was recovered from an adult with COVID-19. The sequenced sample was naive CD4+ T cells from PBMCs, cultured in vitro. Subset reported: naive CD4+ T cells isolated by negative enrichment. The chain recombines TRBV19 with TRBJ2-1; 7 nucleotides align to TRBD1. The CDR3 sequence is CASSKTGSEQFF. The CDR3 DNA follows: TGTGCCAGTAGTAAGACAGGGAGTGAGCAGTTCTTC.